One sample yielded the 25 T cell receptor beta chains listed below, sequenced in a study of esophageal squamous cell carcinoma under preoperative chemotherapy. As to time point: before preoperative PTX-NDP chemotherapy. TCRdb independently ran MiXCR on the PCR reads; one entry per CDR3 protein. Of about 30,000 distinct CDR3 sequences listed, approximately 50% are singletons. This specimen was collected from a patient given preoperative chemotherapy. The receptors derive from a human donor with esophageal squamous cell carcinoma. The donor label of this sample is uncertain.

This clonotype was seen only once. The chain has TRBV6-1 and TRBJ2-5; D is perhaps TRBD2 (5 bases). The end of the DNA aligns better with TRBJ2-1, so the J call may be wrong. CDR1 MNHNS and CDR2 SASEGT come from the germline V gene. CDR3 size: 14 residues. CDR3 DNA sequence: TGTGCCAGCAGTGGGACGGTACGGTTGGAGGCGCAGTTCTTC. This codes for CASSGTVRLEAQFF.

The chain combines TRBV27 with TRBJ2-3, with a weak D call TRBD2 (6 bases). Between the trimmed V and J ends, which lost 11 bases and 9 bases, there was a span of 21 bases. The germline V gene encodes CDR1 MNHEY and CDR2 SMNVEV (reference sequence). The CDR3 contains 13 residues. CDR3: CASGLQAEDTQYF. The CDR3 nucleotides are TGTGCCTCGGGACTCCAAGCCGAAGACACGCAGTATTTT.

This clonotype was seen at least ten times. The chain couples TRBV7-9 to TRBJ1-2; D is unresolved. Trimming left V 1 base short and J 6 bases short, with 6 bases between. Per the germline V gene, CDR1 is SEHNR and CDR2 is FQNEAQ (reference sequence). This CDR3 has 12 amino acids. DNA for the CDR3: TGTGCCAGCAGCTTAGGCTCTCATGGCTACACCTTC. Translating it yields CASSLGSHGYTF.

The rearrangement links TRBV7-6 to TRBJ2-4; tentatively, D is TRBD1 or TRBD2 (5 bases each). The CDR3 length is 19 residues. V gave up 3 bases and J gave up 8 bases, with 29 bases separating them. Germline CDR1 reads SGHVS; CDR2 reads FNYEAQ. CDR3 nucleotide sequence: TGTGCCAGCAGCTTGGGTCCGCGCCTCCGGGGCCGTGCCCAAGACATTCAGTACTTC. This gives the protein CASSLGPRLRGRAQDIQYF.

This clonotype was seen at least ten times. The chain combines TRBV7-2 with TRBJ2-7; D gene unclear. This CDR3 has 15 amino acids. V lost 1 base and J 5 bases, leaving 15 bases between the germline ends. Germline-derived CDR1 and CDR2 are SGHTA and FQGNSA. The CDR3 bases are TGTGCCAGCAGCTTAGATCCCGGGTTCGGTAACGAGCAGTACTTC. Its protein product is CASSLDPGFGNEQYF.

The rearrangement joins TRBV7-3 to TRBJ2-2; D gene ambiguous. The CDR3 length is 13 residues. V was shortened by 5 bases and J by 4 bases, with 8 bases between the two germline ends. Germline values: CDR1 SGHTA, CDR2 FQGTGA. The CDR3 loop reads CASSPVGTGELFF. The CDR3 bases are TGTGCCAGCAGCCCGGTTGGCACCGGGGAGCTGTTTTTT.

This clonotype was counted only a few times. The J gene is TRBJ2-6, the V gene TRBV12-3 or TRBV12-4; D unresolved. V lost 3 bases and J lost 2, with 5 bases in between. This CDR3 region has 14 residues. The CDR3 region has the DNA TGTGCCAGCAGTTTGAAAACTGGGGCCAACGTCCTGACTTTC. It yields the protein CASSLKTGANVLTF.

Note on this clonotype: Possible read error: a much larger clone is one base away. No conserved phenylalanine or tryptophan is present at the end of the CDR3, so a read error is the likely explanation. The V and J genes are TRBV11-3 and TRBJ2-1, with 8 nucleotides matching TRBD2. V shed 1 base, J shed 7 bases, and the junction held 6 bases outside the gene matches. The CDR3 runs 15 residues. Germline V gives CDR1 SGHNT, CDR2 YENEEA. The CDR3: CASSLGTSSRNEQFS. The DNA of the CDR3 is TGTGCCAGCAGCTTAGGGACTAGCAGCCGGAATGAGCAGTTCTCC.

The chain's CDR3 is CASSYASGSSTETQYF. DNA of the CDR3: TGTGCCAGCAGTTACGCGAGCGGGAGTAGCACAGAGACGCAGTACTTC. This chain uses TRBV6-5 with TRBJ2-3; 8 bases line up with TRBD2. The DNA end favors TRBJ2-7, so the J call may be wrong. The germline V gene has CDR1 MNHEY and CDR2 SVGAGI. The CDR3 spans 16 residues.

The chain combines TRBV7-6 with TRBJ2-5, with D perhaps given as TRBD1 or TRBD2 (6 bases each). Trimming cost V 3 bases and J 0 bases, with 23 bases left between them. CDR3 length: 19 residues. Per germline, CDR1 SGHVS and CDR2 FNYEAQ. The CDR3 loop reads CASSLDAALGGRDQETQYF. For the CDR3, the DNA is TGTGCCAGCAGCTTGGATGCGGCCCTCGGGGGCCGTGACCAAGAGACCCAGTACTTC. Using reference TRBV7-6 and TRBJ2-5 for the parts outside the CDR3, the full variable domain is GAGVSQSPRYKVTKRGQDVALRCDPISGHVSLYWYRQALGQGPEFLTYFNYEAQQDKSGLPNDRFSAERPEGSISTLTIQRTEQRDSAMYRCASSLDAALGGRDQETQYFGPGTRLLVL.

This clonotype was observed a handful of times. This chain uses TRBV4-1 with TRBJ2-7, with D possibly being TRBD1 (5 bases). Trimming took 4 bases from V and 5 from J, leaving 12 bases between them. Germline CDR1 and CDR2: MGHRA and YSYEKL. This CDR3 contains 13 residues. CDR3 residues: CASSRDRLDEQYF. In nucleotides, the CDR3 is TGCGCCAGCAGCCGCGACAGATTGGACGAGCAGTACTTC.

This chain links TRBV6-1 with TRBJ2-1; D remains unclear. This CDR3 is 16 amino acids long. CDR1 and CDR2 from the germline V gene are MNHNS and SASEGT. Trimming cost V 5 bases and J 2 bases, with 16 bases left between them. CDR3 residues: CASSPLDGATYNEQFF. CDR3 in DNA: TGTGCCAGCAGTCCTCTTGACGGAGCCACCTACAATGAGCAGTTCTTC.

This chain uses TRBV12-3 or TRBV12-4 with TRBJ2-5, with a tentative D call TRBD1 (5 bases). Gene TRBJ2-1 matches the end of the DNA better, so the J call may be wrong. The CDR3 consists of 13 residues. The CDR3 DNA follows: TGTGCCAGCACAGGGTTGAGTGGACATGAGCAGTTCTTC. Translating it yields CASTGLSGHEQFF.

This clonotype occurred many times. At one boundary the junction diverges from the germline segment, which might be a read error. The CDR3 coding sequence is TGTGCTAGCAGCTTATCCGGTAGGGAGACCCAGTTCTTC. Its protein is CASSLSGRETQFF. This chain joins TRBV7-7 and TRBJ2-1; weak D call: TRBD2 (5 bases). CDR3 length: 13 amino acids. Germline V gene lookup returns CDR1 SSHAT and CDR2 FNYEAQ (reference sequence).

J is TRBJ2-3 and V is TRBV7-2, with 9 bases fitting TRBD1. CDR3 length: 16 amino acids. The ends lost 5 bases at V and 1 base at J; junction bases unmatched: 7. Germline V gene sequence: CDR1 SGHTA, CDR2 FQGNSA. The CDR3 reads CASSTRDRVGTDTQYF. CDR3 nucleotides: TGTGCCAGCAGCACCCGGGACAGGGTGGGCACAGATACGCAGTATTTT.

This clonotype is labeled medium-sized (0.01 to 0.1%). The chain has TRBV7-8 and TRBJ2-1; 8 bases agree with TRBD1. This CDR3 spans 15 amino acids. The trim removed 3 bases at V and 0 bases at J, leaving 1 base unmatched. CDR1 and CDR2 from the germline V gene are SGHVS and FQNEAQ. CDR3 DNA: TGTGCCAGCAGCTTGACAGGGGCCTCCTACAATGAGCAGTTCTTC. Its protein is CASSLTGASYNEQFF. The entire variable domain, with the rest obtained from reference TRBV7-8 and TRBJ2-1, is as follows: GAGVSQSPRYKVAKRGQDVALRCDPISGHVSLFWYQQALGQGPEFLTYFQNEAQLDKSGLPSDRFFAERPEGSVSTLKIQRTQQEDSAVYLCASSLTGASYNEQFFGPGTRLTVL.

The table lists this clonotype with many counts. This chain's CDR3 is CASSSGLAGATDTQYF. The CDR3 DNA reads TGTGCCAGCAGCTCCGGACTAGCGGGGGCTACAGATACGCAGTATTTT. The gene calls are TRBV7-2 and TRBJ2-3, with 13 bases fitting TRBD2. With V trimmed by 4 bases and J by 3 bases, 4 bases remained unmatched. CDR3 length equals 16 residues. Germline loops: CDR1 SGHTA, CDR2 FQGNSA.

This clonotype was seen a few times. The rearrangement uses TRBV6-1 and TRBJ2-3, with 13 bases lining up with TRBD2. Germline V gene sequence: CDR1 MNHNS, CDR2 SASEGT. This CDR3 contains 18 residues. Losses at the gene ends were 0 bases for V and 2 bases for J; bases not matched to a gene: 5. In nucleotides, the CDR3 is TGTGCCAGCAGTGAAGCCCCCGGGACTAGCGGGGCCACAGATACGCAGTATTTT. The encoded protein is CASSEAPGTSGATDTQYF.

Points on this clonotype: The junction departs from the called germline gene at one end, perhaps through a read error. The CDR3 loop reads CAGGLGGGGQNIQYF. CDR3 coding DNA: TGTGCCGGCGGCTTAGGGGGCGGTGGCCAAAACATCCAGTACTTC. The rearrangement links TRBV7-2 to TRBJ2-4; 7 nucleotides match TRBD1. Germline CDR1 and CDR2: SGHTA and FQGNSA. The CDR3 extends over 15 amino acids.

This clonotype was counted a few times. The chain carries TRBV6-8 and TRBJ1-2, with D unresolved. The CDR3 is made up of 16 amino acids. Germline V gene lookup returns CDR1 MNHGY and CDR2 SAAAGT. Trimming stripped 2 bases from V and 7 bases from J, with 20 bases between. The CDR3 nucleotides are TGTGCCAGCAGTTACGGAGTAGGGTTTCGCTTTTCTGGCTACACCTTC. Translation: CASSYGVGFRFSGYTF.

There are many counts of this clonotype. In nucleotides, the CDR3 is TGTGCCAGCAGCTTATTCAGGGGCTACGAGCAGTACTTC. It is translated as CASSLFRGYEQYF. The chain uses TRBV11-2 and TRBJ2-7, with D possibly TRBD1 on 6 matching bases. From germline, CDR1 is SGHAT and CDR2 FQNNGV. The CDR3 has 13 amino acids. Trimming cost V 2 bases and J 3 bases, with 8 bases left between them.

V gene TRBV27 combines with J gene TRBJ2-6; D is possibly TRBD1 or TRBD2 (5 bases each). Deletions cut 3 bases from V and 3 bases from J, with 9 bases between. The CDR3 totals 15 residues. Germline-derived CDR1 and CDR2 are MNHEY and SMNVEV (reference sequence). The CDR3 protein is CASSFLGVGANVLTF. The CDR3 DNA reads TGTGCCAGCAGTTTTCTGGGGGTTGGGGCCAACGTCCTGACTTTC.

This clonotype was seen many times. CDR3 sequence (DNA): TGTGCCAGCAGTTTAGACAGATCCCAAGAGACCCAGTTCTTC. Protein sequence: CASSLDRSQETQFF. This sequence joins TRBV12-3 or TRBV12-4 and TRBJ2-1, with D hard to call. The CDR3 has 14 residues. Trimming took 1 base from V and 13 from J, leaving 17 bases between them.

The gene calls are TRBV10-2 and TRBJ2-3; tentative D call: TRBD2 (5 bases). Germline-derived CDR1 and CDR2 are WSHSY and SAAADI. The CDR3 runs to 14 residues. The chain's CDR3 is CAGSGVGGPDTQYF. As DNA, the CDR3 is TGCGCGGGGAGTGGGGTAGGTGGACCAGATACGCAGTATTTT.

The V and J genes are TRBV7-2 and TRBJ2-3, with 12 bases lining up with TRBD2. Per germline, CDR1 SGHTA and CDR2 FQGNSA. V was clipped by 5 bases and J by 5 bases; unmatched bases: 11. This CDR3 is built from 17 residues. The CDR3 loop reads CASSVGLAGGGQDTQYF. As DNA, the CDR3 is TGTGCCAGCAGCGTGGGACTAGCGGGTGGGGGCCAAGATACGCAGTATTTT. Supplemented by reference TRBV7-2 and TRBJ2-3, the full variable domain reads GAGVSQSPSNKVTEKGKDVELRCDPISGHTALYWYRQSLGQGLEFLIYFQGNSAPDKSGLPSDRFSAERTGGSVSTLTIQRTQQEDSAVYLCASSVGLAGGGQDTQYFGPGTRLTVL.